Shown below are 25 T cell receptor beta chains from a single sample sequenced in a study of blood T cell repertoires in COVID-19. The repertoire was sequenced with immunoSEQ multiplex PCR; TCRdb's copy has only in-frame clones and lacks some. The table records roughly 250,000 clones, under 95% of them present only once. What was sequenced was PBMCs or T cells enriched from blood (not recorded which). These receptors were collected from a woman in her thirties or forties with acute COVID-19.

The chain employs TRBV7-2 and TRBJ2-3, with D tentatively TRBD2 (6 bases). CDR1 is SGHTA and CDR2 is FQGNSA in the germline V gene. This CDR3 region has 14 residues. Trimming took off 3 bases at V and 3 bases at J, with 10 bases between the two ends. CDR3 in amino acids: CASSLGGTTDTQYF. The CDR3 DNA reads TGTGCCAGCAGCTTGGGGGGAACTACAGATACGCAGTATTTT.

The rearrangement joins TRBV20-1 to TRBJ2-5; TRBD1 agrees at 8 bases. This CDR3 is 14 amino acids long. V trimming: 6 bases; J trimming: 7 bases; junction bases outside the gene matches: 13. Germline V gene data show CDR1 as DFQATT and CDR2 as SNEGSKA (reference sequence). The CDR3 region is CSASTGQGAWTQYF. CDR3 DNA: TGCAGTGCCAGTACGGGGCAGGGGGCTTGGACCCAGTACTTC.

The chain uses TRBV25-1 and TRBJ1-1; D gene ambiguous. This CDR3 region has 15 residues. Germline CDR1 reads MGHDK; CDR2 reads SYGVNS. Trimming left V 3 bases short and J 5 bases short, with 16 bases between. Here the CDR3 reads CASSDAYSFRTEAFF. The DNA of the CDR3 is TGTGCCAGCAGTGACGCATATAGTTTCCGGACTGAAGCTTTCTTT.

V is TRBV19 and J is TRBJ1-5; 10 bases align to TRBD1. CDR3 length equals 16 residues. Germline CDR1 LNHDA, CDR2 SQIVND (reference sequence). V shed 3 bases, J shed 2 bases, and the junction held 4 bases outside the gene matches. This CDR3 reads CASSIRGTGGNQPQHF. The CDR3 DNA reads as TGTGCCAGTAGTATCCGTGGGACAGGGGGCAATCAGCCCCAGCATTTT.

The rearrangement uses TRBV28 and TRBJ1-2; D gene unclear. Trimming stripped 3 bases from V and 5 bases from J, with 10 bases between. The CDR3 has 13 amino acids. Germline loops: CDR1 MDHEN, CDR2 SYDVKM. The CDR3 loop is CASSLEGQYGYTF. CDR3 DNA sequence: TGTGCCAGCAGTTTGGAGGGCCAGTATGGCTACACCTTC.

V and J are TRBV7-8 and TRBJ2-3, with 7 positions matching TRBD1. The CDR3 covers 16 residues. Germline values: CDR1 SGHVS, CDR2 FQNEAQ. Trimming removed 2 bases from V and 1 base from J; junction bases left unmatched: 6. As DNA, the CDR3 is TGTGCCAGCAGCTTACGTCGAACAGGGGGCACAGATACGCAGTATTTT. Amino acid sequence: CASSLRRTGGTDTQYF.

The chain combines TRBV28 with TRBJ1-2; D is uncertain. The CDR3 sequence is 12 residues long. Germline V gene sequence: CDR1 MDHEN, CDR2 SYDVKM. Trimming removed 6 bases at V and 3 bases at J, with 8 bases between. CDR3: CASSPRDYGYTF. The CDR3 coding sequence is TGTGCCAGCAGCCCTCGGGACTATGGCTACACCTTC.

CDR3 residues: CASSPGQPQASGNTIYF. The CDR3 DNA is TGTGCCAGTAGTCCCGGACAGCCACAAGCCTCTGGAAACACCATATATTTT. The chain recombines TRBV19 with TRBJ1-3; D may be TRBD1 (6 bases). Trimming took off 5 bases at V and 0 bases at J, with 17 bases between the two ends. The CDR3 is 17 amino acids. Per germline, CDR1 LNHDA and CDR2 SQIVND (reference sequence).

This sequence joins TRBV24-1 and TRBJ1-2; TRBD1 matches 8 bases. V trimming: 9 bases; J trimming: 2 bases; junction bases outside the gene matches: 7. Germline V gene data show CDR1 as KGHDR and CDR2 as SFDVKD. There are 14 residues in the CDR3. CDR3 loop: CATVYRGGNYGYTF. In nucleotides, the CDR3 is TGTGCCACCGTATACAGGGGGGGGAACTATGGCTACACCTTC.

The rearrangement joins TRBV7-4 to TRBJ2-2, with D maybe TRBD2 (5 bases). The germline CDR1 and CDR2 sequences are SGHVT and SQSDAQ. The CDR3 has 15 amino acids. With 10 bases removed from V and 8 bases from J, the gap between germline ends came to 23 bases. The CDR3 DNA reads as TGTGCCAAGACGAAACGGAGGCTTAGCCTAGGGGAGCTGTTTTTT. The encoded protein is CAKTKRRLSLGELFF.

The V call is TRBV6-2 or TRBV6-3, the J call TRBJ2-7; 12 bases line up with TRBD2. Losses at the gene ends were 5 bases for V and 4 bases for J; bases not matched to a gene: 9. The CDR3 runs 16 residues. Germline-derived CDR1 and CDR2 are MNHEY and SVGEGT. CDR3 sequence (DNA): TGTGCCAGCAGTCCCCGACTAGCGGGAGTGCTGTACGAGCAGTACTTC. Encoded protein: CASSPRLAGVLYEQYF.

This rearrangement joins TRBV5-1 to TRBJ2-1; 7 positions match TRBD1. The CDR3 is 14 amino acids. The V segment lost 10 bases and the J segment 4 bases; nucleotides outside the gene matches: 11. CDR1 and CDR2 from the germline V gene are SGHRS and YFSETQ. The CDR3 DNA reads TGCGCCGGAAGGCCCGGGACAGATTACAATGAGCAGTTCTTC. It specifies CAGRPGTDYNEQFF.

This clone was seen a few times. V gene TRBV11-3 combines with J gene TRBJ2-7, with 8 bases matching TRBD1. The CDR3 is 16 residues long. Germline CDR1 is SGHNT and CDR2 is YENEEA. The V gene end was trimmed by 2 bases and the J gene end by 4 bases; junction bases not matched to a gene: 10. For the CDR3, the DNA is TGTGCCAGCAGCTTACCTCTCAGGGGGCTGTGGTACGAGCAGTACTTC. Translated: CASSLPLRGLWYEQYF. Based on the CDR3 plus reference TRBV11-3 and TRBJ2-7, the full variable domain is EAGVVQSPRYKIIEKKQPVAFWCNPISGHNTLYWYLQNLGQGPELLIRYENEEAVDDSQLPKDRFSAERLKGVDSTLKIQPAELGDSAVYLCASSLPLRGLWYEQYFGPGTRLTVT.

The V gene is TRBV11-2, the J gene TRBJ1-2; the D gene is possibly TRBD1 (5 bases). V lost 2 bases and J lost 4, with 20 bases in between. Germline values: CDR1 SGHAT, CDR2 FQNNGV. This CDR3 is built from 17 residues. The CDR3 bases are TGTGCCAGCAGCTTAAATCTGGACAAGCCCGCTTTCTATGGCTACACCTTC. It encodes CASSLNLDKPAFYGYTF.

V usage is TRBV6-5 and J usage is TRBJ2-7; 7 nucleotides align to TRBD2. The CDR3 consists of 15 residues. The V gene end was trimmed by 7 bases and the J gene end by 0 bases; junction bases not matched to a gene: 9. Germline-derived CDR1 and CDR2 are MNHEY and SVGAGI. The CDR3 nucleotides read TGTGCCAGCATACCCGGGACTACCGCCTCCTACGAGCAGTACTTC. Amino acids: CASIPGTTASYEQYF.

V and J are TRBV4-1 and TRBJ1-1, with a possible D match to TRBD1 (6 bases). V was pared by 3 bases and J by 6 bases, with 8 bases between. There are 12 residues in the CDR3. CDR1 and CDR2 (germline): MGHRA, YSYEKL. The chain's CDR3 is CASSHDRSEAFF. As DNA, the CDR3 is TGCGCCAGCAGCCACGACAGGTCTGAAGCTTTCTTT.

The chain links TRBV5-4 to TRBJ2-7; perhaps TRBD2 as D (5 bases). Looked up from germline, CDR1 is SGHNT and CDR2 is YYREEE (reference sequence). The V end lost 1 base, the J end lost 12 bases, and 14 bases lay between the germline ends. The CDR3 runs to 12 residues. The CDR3 bases are TGTGCCAGCAGCTTGTACTCACGCGGGTGGTACTTC. Translating it yields CASSLYSRGWYF.

The chain is built from TRBV4-3 and TRBJ1-5, with D possibly matching TRBD1 (6 bases). Germline V CDR1 and CDR2: LGHNA, YSLEER. With 2 bases removed from V and 9 bases from J, the gap between germline ends came to 14 bases. The CDR3 sequence is 14 residues long. This chain's CDR3 is CASSQTTGSWPQHF. CDR3 bases: TGCGCCAGCAGCCAAACTACAGGGTCCTGGCCCCAGCATTTT.

V is TRBV11-3 and J is TRBJ2-1, with 10 bases matching TRBD2. J lost 6 bases, V lost 1 base, and 12 bases had no gene match. This CDR3 region has 18 residues. Looked up from germline, CDR1 is SGHNT and CDR2 is YENEEA. The CDR3 DNA sequence: TGTGCCAGCAGCTTAGGGGCCACGGTAGCGGGGGGTAGCAATGAGCAGTTCTTC. It encodes CASSLGATVAGGSNEQFF. Filled out from reference TRBV11-3 and TRBJ2-1, the complete variable domain reads EAGVVQSPRYKIIEKKQPVAFWCNPISGHNTLYWYLQNLGQGPELLIRYENEEAVDDSQLPKDRFSAERLKGVDSTLKIQPAELGDSAVYLCASSLGATVAGGSNEQFFGPGTRLTVL.

A few counts support this clone. The V gene is TRBV7-2, the J gene TRBJ2-7; possibly TRBD1 for D (6 bases). The CDR3 extends over 14 amino acids. From germline, CDR1 is SGHTA and CDR2 FQGNSA. Trimming stripped 2 bases from V and 3 bases from J, with 11 bases between. The CDR3 nucleotides are TGTGCCAGCAGCTTAAACAGGGTAGTCTACGAGCAGTACTTC. Its translation is CASSLNRVVYEQYF.

The J gene is TRBJ2-1, the V gene TRBV3-1 (or the pseudogene TRBV3-2), with 16 bases matching TRBD2. Germline-derived CDR1 and CDR2 are LGHDT and YNNKEL (reference sequence). V trimming: 5 bases; J trimming: 0 bases; junction bases outside the gene matches: 4. The CDR3 loop spans 18 amino acids. The CDR3 nucleotides are TGTGCCAGCAGCGGGACTAGCGGGGGGGCCACCTCCTACAATGAGCAGTTCTTC. Its protein is CASSGTSGGATSYNEQFF.

This clone appeared a single time. The chain combines TRBV2 with TRBJ2-6, with D possibly TRBD2 on 5 matching bases. This CDR3 spans 15 amino acids. Germline V gene data show CDR1 as SNHLY and CDR2 as FYNNEI. Trimming pared 5 bases from V and 0 bases from J, leaving 8 bases between. The CDR3 coding sequence is TGTGCCAGCAGTTCCGGGATCTCTGGGGCCAACGTCCTGACTTTC. Its translation: CASSSGISGANVLTF.

V is TRBV19 and J is TRBJ2-1, with 13 bases lining up with TRBD2. V gave up 5 bases and J gave up 6 bases; unmatched junction bases: 4. The germline V gene has CDR1 LNHDA and CDR2 SQIVND (reference sequence). The CDR3 covers 15 residues. CDR3 nucleotides: TGTGCCAGTAGTCTGGGACTAGCGGGAACCAATGAGCAGTTCTTC. It is translated as CASSLGLAGTNEQFF. Complete variable domain (other parts from reference TRBV19 and TRBJ2-1): DGGITQSPKYLFRKEGQNVTLSCEQNLNHDAMYWYRQDPGQGLRLIYYSQIVNDFQKGDIAEGYSVSREKKESFPLTVTSAQKNPTAFYLCASSLGLAGTNEQFFGPGTRLTVL.

This chain joins TRBV7-9 and TRBJ2-1, with 9 bases fitting TRBD2. CDR1 and CDR2 from the germline V gene are SEHNR and FQNEAQ (reference sequence). This CDR3 contains 14 residues. Trimming at V came to 4 bases and at J to 5 bases, leaving 3 bases not matched to a gene. In DNA, the CDR3 is TGTGCCAGCAGCTCCGGGACTAGCAACAATGAGCAGTTCTTC. It yields the protein CASSSGTSNNEQFF.

The chain employs TRBV6-2 or TRBV6-3 and TRBJ2-7, with D possibly being TRBD1 (6 bases). The CDR3 spans 14 residues. Trimming pared 6 bases from V and 3 bases from J, leaving 15 bases between. Germline V gene lookup returns CDR1 MNHEY and CDR2 SVGEGT. CDR3 amino acids: CASSRGSGVYEQYF. Written as DNA, the CDR3 is TGTGCCAGCAGCCGAGGATCAGGGGTCTACGAGCAGTACTTC.